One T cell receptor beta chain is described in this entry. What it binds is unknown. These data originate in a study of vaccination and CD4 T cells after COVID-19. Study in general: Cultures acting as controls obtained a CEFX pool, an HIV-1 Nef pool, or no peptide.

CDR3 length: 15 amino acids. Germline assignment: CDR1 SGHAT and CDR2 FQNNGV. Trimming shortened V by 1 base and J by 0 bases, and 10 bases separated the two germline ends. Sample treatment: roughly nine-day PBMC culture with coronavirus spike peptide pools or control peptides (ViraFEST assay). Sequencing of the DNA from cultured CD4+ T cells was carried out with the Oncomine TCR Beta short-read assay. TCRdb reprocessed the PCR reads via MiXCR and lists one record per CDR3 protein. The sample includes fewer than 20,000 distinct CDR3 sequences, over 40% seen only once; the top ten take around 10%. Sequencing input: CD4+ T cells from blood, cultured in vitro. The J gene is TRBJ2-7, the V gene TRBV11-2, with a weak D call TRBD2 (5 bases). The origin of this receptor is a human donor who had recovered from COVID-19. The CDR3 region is CASSLVHEGSYEQYF. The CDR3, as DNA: TGTGCCAGCAGCTTAGTCCACGAGGGCTCCTACGAGCAGTACTTC.